The following is a T cell receptor beta chain sequence with its context. This clonotype appeared many times. Its antigen is unknown. Base quality data are lacking; no much larger clone is found one base away. TCR beta CDR3 regions were amplified from RNA transcripts. The first round of RT-PCR for the TCR CDR3 was performed with the HTBI primer set and the Qiagen OneStep RT-PCR kit. Libraries were constructed in a second round of multiplex PCR, after which size selection and purification were carried out. Paired-end sequencing of the libraries was performed with 100 bp reads on an Illumina HiSeq2000. In the source study's methods: SOAPnuke was used to process the raw data, throwing out any read that contained adapters or uncalled bases, had a mean Phred below 15, or lacked an exact constant-primer or identifier match. High-quality paired reads were merged using COPE v1.2.5, and each unique nucleotide sequence was defined as a clonotype. MiTCR v1.1 was used to align clonotypes to the IMGT TRBV, TRBD and TRBJ reference segments. Analysis was restricted to V-J combinations with a frequency above 0.0001, which covered about 99% of repertoires. A TCS score was defined as the ratio between F50 (clonal expansion) and ExV (chaos), using BLOSUM62-based TCRdist between CDR3 peptides within each V-J. Welch's t-statistics and random forest reduced 514 V-J features to some 14, which were used in a naive Bayes classifier (R e1071). TCRdb reran the public reads through fastp at Q25 and MiXCR, keeping productive beta chains. Each CDR3 protein gets just one entry, which takes the most common genes and DNA from the rows behind it. The V and J calls and clone size come from TCRdb's table, not from the authors' own analysis. The sample contains about 400,000 distinct CDR3 sequences, 11% to 15% of them found a single time. The ten largest account for around 30% of the sample.

The data stem from a study of T cells in Graves' hyperthyroidism and ophthalmopathy (dated by TCRdb to between 2018 and 2020). Notes on the research overall: Peripheral blood samples were taken at the time of initial diagnosis, prior to any treatment. The 85 to 100 discovery patients were divided at random into training and test sets in a 7:3 ratio. Following sampling, methimazole starting at 30 mg daily was given to hyperthyroidism patients, and high-dose intravenous methylprednisolone was given to ophthalmopathy patients. Thyroid tissue and blood T-cell repertoires from over 5 Graves' hyperthyroidism patients were also compared in the study. The paper describes TCR Vbeta CDR3 sequencing of 120 to 150 peripheral blood samples, made up of 40 to 45 ophthalmopathy patients, 70 to 75 hyperthyroidism patients and some 17 progressor patients. An independent validation cohort of fewer than 20 hyperthyroidism patients and 17 patients who later progressed to ophthalmopathy tested prospective prediction of ophthalmopathy. TCR V-J signatures able to tell the groups apart were searched for in a discovery cohort of 90 to 100 patients, of whom 40 to 45 had Graves' ophthalmopathy and under 65 had stable Graves' hyperthyroidism.

The CDR3 contains 13 residues, cysteine and phenylalanine counted. The read is trimmed to its CDR3 DNA, 39 bases read in frame from base 1. At the junction V is shortened by 6 bases and J by 6 bases, with 13 bases in between. Findings and caveats that apply to the study as a whole: In cross-validation, a model built on a 13 V-J signature told ophthalmopathy apart from stable hyperthyroidism with less than 90% sensitivity and 81% to 82% specificity, and in testing the same model reached 80%/75%. Most expanded thyroid clonotypes (frequency above 0.001) were also detected in blood, a finding suggesting that blood repertoires may reflect thyroid immune responses. Sample size was not statistically predetermined, and blinding of investigators to group allocation was not performed. During validation, the model predicted progression to ophthalmopathy a median of approximately six months ahead of onset, with around 70% sensitivity and 72% to 80% specificity.

Ophthalmopathy patients had moderately to severely active disease, with a Clinical Activity Score of 3 or more, a NOSPECS grade of 4 or more, and a disease duration of less than 3 months. Patients with uncontrolled infections, other autoimmune diseases, pregnancy or lactation were excluded. Diagnoses were established on the basis of clinical symptoms, serum thyroxine and TRAb, thyroid ultrasound, and orbital computed tomography. Ficoll-Paque density gradient centrifugation was used to isolate PBMCs from around 10 ml of fresh peripheral blood. Trizol reagent was used to extract total RNA, and RNA quality was then checked on an Agilent 2100 Bioanalyzer.

Sequencing used blood. This TCR was sampled from a man aged 50-60 years with Graves' ophthalmopathy. The chain is assembled from TRBV12-3 or TRBV12-4 and TRBJ2-3; the D gene is perhaps TRBD1, from 5 matching bases. The DNA sequence follows: TGTGCCAGCAGCGAAGGGGCTAGGGATACGCAGTATTTT. It translates as CASSEGARDTQYF.